This TCR beta chain was captured by sequencing in a study of a mutant IDH1 vaccine in newly diagnosed glioma. V lost 0 bases and J 1 base, leaving 6 bases between the germline ends. The CDR3 extends over 15 amino acids. The V gene's germline CDR1 is MNHNS and CDR2 SASEGT. General study points: Apparently, pseudoprogression bore no relation to changes among the top peripheral T cell clonotypes.

Assay: immunoSEQ multiplex PCR; the TCRdb copy retains only in-frame clones and omits some. The sample has some 37,000 clones, approximately 78% seen once. Of note for this clone: Its antigen is as yet unknown.

As to time point: week 5, during vaccination. All doses held 300 ug of mutant IDH1 20-mer peptide, with topical imiquimod. New WHO grade 3 or 4 IDH1-mutant, ATRX-lost astrocytomas were present in all donors. This TCR was sampled from a man aged 35 to 55 with glioma. Sequences were derived from PBMCs, sampled from a glioma patient whose treatment included an IDH1 peptide vaccine. The V call is TRBV6-1, the J call TRBJ2-2, with no clear D. CDR3 nucleotide sequence: TGTGCCAGCAGTGAAGCAGCGAGGAACACCGGGGAGCTGTTTTTT. Amino acid sequence: CASSEAARNTGELFF.